The 25 T cell receptor beta chains given below trace back to one sample, sequenced in a study of T-cell reconstitution after alpha-beta-depleted transplantation in children. A TCRbeta library incorporating unique molecular identifiers was prepared. TCRdb recomputed calls from the PCR reads with MiXCR, one row per CDR3 protein. The profile covers 700,000 to 950,000 distinct CDR3 sequences, with roughly 15% appearing a single time and approximately 5% taken by the ten largest. This specimen was PBMCs, mostly from graft donor cells, taken 360 days after TCRalphabeta/CD19-depleted stem cell transplant. The receptors shown here come from a male patient aged 5 to 17 who had a stem cell transplant for acute lymphoblastic leukemia, so the T cells may come from the graft donor.

This clonotype was counted between two and nine times. This rearrangement joins TRBV25-1 to TRBJ1-5; 8 positions agree with TRBD1. J lost 0 bases, V lost 3 bases, and 4 bases had no gene match. The CDR3 consists of 16 residues. From germline, CDR1 is MGHDK and CDR2 SYGVNS. CDR3 nucleotide sequence: TGTGCCAGCAGTGACCGGACAGGGATTAGCAATCAGCCCCAGCATTTT. This encodes CASSDRTGISNQPQHF.

This clonotype was seen a handful of times. This rearrangement joins TRBV20-1 to TRBJ2-7; 11 nucleotides line up with TRBD1. J was trimmed by 2 bases and V by 3 bases; bases with no gene match: 6. Per the germline V gene, CDR1 is DFQATT and CDR2 is SNEGSKA (reference sequence). The CDR3 has 15 residues. The CDR3 loop is CSASARGQGAYEQYF. CDR3 nucleotides: TGCAGTGCTAGCGCTAGGGGACAGGGGGCCTACGAGCAGTACTTC.

This clonotype has just a few counts. The chain is built from TRBV21-1 and TRBJ2-1. TRBV21-1 is assigned pseudogene status. The CDR3 sequence is 15 residues long. The CDR3 nucleotides read TGTGCCAGCAGCAAAGGTACCGGAGCGAACAATGAGCAGTTCTTC. Protein: CASSKGTGANNEQFF.

The rearrangement joins TRBV14 to TRBJ2-4; D may be TRBD2 (6 bases). Between the trimmed V and J ends, which lost 3 bases and 1 base, there was a span of 13 bases. The CDR3 sequence is 16 residues long. Germline CDR1 is SGHDN and CDR2 is FVKESK. Here the CDR3 DNA reads TGTGCCAGCAGCCAGGGGCGGGGATGGGCCAAAAACATTCAGTACTTC. Protein sequence: CASSQGRGWAKNIQYF.

This clonotype showed up just a few times. This chain links TRBV29-1 with TRBJ2-7; D might be TRBD1 (6 bases). The CDR3 spans 16 residues. Germline assignment: CDR1 SQVTM and CDR2 ANQGSEA. The V gene lost 0 bases and the J gene lost 4 bases, with 19 bases spanning the gap. The CDR3 bases are TGCAGCGTTGAAGAGAGGCGACCGGGACACCTTTACGAGCAGTACTTC. Translated, it gives CSVEERRPGHLYEQYF.

The chain recombines TRBV4-2 with TRBJ1-1, with 7 bases identical to TRBD1. The CDR3 totals 15 residues. The V and J ends lost 4 bases and 6 bases, in that order; junction bases with no gene match: 11. Germline CDR1 is LGHNA and CDR2 is YNFKEQ. DNA for the CDR3: TGTGCCAGCAGCCCATTCGGACAGGCTTTCTCTGAAGCTTTCTTT. Protein product: CASSPFGQAFSEAFF.

V and J are TRBV28 and TRBJ2-1, with 10 bases lining up with TRBD2. There are 16 residues in the CDR3. Per the germline V gene, CDR1 is MDHEN and CDR2 is SYDVKM. With V trimmed by 3 bases and J by 10 bases, 12 bases remained unmatched. The DNA of the CDR3 is TGTGCCAGCAGTTTGGAGTTGTCTAGCGGGAGCCAAGAGCAGTTCTTC. Translating gives CASSLELSSGSQEQFF.

The chain recombines TRBV20-1 with TRBJ2-7; 10 nucleotides line up with TRBD2. The CDR3 spans 15 residues. Trimming at V came to 5 bases and at J to 5 bases, leaving 12 bases not matched to a gene. CDR1 is DFQATT and CDR2 is SNEGSKA in the germline V gene (reference sequence). The CDR3 protein is CSAGNLAGEGHEQYF. DNA for the CDR3: TGCAGTGCTGGTAATCTAGCGGGAGAAGGGCACGAGCAGTACTTC.

The J gene is TRBJ1-2, the V gene TRBV12-3 or TRBV12-4, with D maybe TRBD1 (6 bases). There are 13 residues in the CDR3. Trimming cost V 5 bases and J 4 bases, with 11 bases left between them. DNA of the CDR3: TGTGCCAGCAGTCACAGGGAGGCCTATGGCTACACCTTC. Translating it yields CASSHREAYGYTF.

This clonotype was detected only a few times. This chain links TRBV11-1 with TRBJ2-7; TRBD2 matches at 13 bases. The CDR3 is 18 amino acids. Germline V lookup: CDR1 SGHAT, CDR2 FQDESV (reference sequence). With 5 bases clipped from V and 1 base from J, the junction kept 11 bases outside the gene matches. The CDR3 DNA sequence: TGTGCCAGCAGCCCACAACTAGCGGGAGGGCCTAATTCCTACGAGCAGTACTTC. This sequence encodes CASSPQLAGGPNSYEQYF.

This clonotype was counted between two and nine times. The gene calls are TRBV7-9 and TRBJ2-5; 8 nucleotides line up with TRBD1. CDR3 length: 12 amino acids. CDR1 is SEHNR and CDR2 is FQNEAQ in the germline V gene (reference sequence). Trimming at V came to 10 bases and at J to 4 bases, leaving 5 bases not matched to a gene. The CDR3 sequence is CATLDRGETQYF. The DNA for the CDR3 is TGTGCCACCTTAGACAGGGGAGAGACCCAGTACTTC.

The chain combines TRBV19 with TRBJ2-5; the match to TRBD2 covers 8 bases. V was pared by 8 bases and J by 1 base, with 3 bases of the junction left unmatched. Germline CDR1 is LNHDA and CDR2 is SQIVND (reference sequence). This CDR3 has 13 amino acids. CDR3 DNA: TGTGCCAGTCCTCGGGGGGGCCAAGAGACCCAGTACTTC. Protein: CASPRGGQETQYF.

This sequence joins TRBV18 and TRBJ2-3; D possibly corresponds to TRBD1 (7 bases). The germline V gene has CDR1 KGHSH and CDR2 LQKENI. V was pared by 3 bases and J by 0 bases, with 13 bases between. The CDR3 is 16 amino acids. The CDR3 DNA is TGTGCCAGCTCACCCAGGGGGGCTAAGAGCACAGATACGCAGTATTTT. This translates into CASSPRGAKSTDTQYF.

This clonotype appeared a few times. V is TRBV6-1 and J is TRBJ2-6, with D perhaps TRBD1 (6 bases). The CDR3 is 17 residues long. Trimming shortened V by 6 bases and J by 1 base, and 16 bases separated the two germline ends. The V gene's germline CDR1 is MNHNS and CDR2 SASEGT. CDR3 in amino acids: CASSPPRRGSGANVLTF. As DNA, the CDR3 is TGTGCCAGCAGCCCCCCCCGAAGGGGGTCTGGGGCCAACGTCCTGACTTTC.

The chain couples TRBV7-8 to TRBJ2-4; a weak D match, TRBD2 (5 bases). CDR3 length equals 13 residues. V was pared by 6 bases and J by 8 bases, with 14 bases between. CDR1 SGHVS and CDR2 FQNEAQ come from the germline V gene. The CDR3 protein is CASRPPGVHIQYF. For the CDR3, the DNA is TGTGCCAGCAGGCCCCCCGGGGTGCACATTCAGTACTTC.

The genes are TRBV9 and TRBJ2-1; 10 nucleotides line up with TRBD2. CDR1 and CDR2 from the germline V gene are SGDLS and YYNGEE. CDR3 size: 18 residues. With V trimmed by 1 base and J by 1 base, 8 bases remained unmatched. This CDR3 is CASSVSRTSGSSYNEQFF. The CDR3 DNA sequence: TGTGCCAGCAGCGTAAGTCGGACTAGCGGATCTTCCTACAATGAGCAGTTCTTC.

J is TRBJ1-1 and V is TRBV6-5; 9 bases match TRBD1. Germline CDR1 and CDR2: MNHEY and SVGAGI. Trimming at V came to 0 bases and at J to 0 bases, leaving 5 bases not matched to a gene. The CDR3 covers 17 residues. The DNA for the CDR3 is TGTGCCAGCAGTTACTCGGGACAGGGTCTTATGAACACTGAAGCTTTCTTT. Its translation is CASSYSGQGLMNTEAFF.

This clonotype was recorded many times. This chain uses TRBV5-1 with TRBJ2-2, with no clear D. Trimming removed 7 bases from V and 5 bases from J, with 15 bases in between. CDR1 SGHRS and CDR2 YFSETQ come from the germline V gene. The CDR3 sequence is 14 residues long. As DNA, the CDR3 is TGCGCCAGCCGACATAGGTCCACGACCGGGGAGCTGTTTTTT. This translates into CASRHRSTTGELFF.

The chain links TRBV2 to TRBJ2-7, with D maybe TRBD2 (5 bases). CDR3 size: 14 residues. Germline values: CDR1 SNHLY, CDR2 FYNNEI. Trimming pared 6 bases from V and 2 bases from J, leaving 14 bases between. The chain's CDR3 is CASRGMGAPYEQYF. The CDR3 coding sequence is TGTGCCAGCAGGGGCATGGGAGCTCCCTACGAGCAGTACTTC.

In this sample, this clonotype turned up many times. The chain joins TRBV6-5 to TRBJ2-3; D perhaps matches TRBD1 (5 bases). Deletions cut 3 bases from V and 4 bases from J, with 23 bases between. Looked up from germline, CDR1 is MNHEY and CDR2 is SVGAGI. The CDR3 covers 18 residues. CDR3 residues: CASSYRQGTSEIPDTQYF. The CDR3 DNA reads TGTGCCAGCAGTTATCGCCAGGGAACATCGGAGATCCCAGATACGCAGTATTTT.

The genes are TRBV4-1 and TRBJ2-1; D is unclear. The length of the CDR3 is 15 residues. Germline loops: CDR1 MGHRA, CDR2 YSYEKL. V lost 1 base and J 3 bases, leaving 10 bases between the germline ends. CDR3 in DNA: TGCGCCAGCAGCCAAGCAGTGAACCTCTACAATGAGCAGTTCTTC. Amino acids: CASSQAVNLYNEQFF.

This chain connects TRBV9 to TRBJ2-1; weak D call: TRBD1 (6 bases). The CDR3 is made up of 13 amino acids. V gave up 0 bases and J gave up 9 bases, with 10 bases separating them. The germline V gene encodes CDR1 SGDLS and CDR2 YYNGEE. The CDR3 here is CASSVGGGSEQFF. The CDR3 bases are TGTGCCAGCAGCGTAGGAGGGGGTAGTGAGCAGTTCTTC.

The rearrangement uses TRBV15 and TRBJ2-1; D is unclear. The germline V gene has CDR1 LNHNV and CDR2 YYDKDF (reference sequence). Trimming removed 3 bases at V and 10 bases at J, with 13 bases between. CDR3 length equals 13 residues. In nucleotides, the CDR3 is TGTGCCACCAGCAGGGCCCTGACAATCGAGCAGTTCTTC. This codes for CATSRALTIEQFF.

At least ten counts were recorded for this clonotype. The chain couples TRBV27 to TRBJ2-7; TRBD2 aligns across 10 bases. The CDR3 consists of 13 residues. J lost 2 bases, V lost 5 bases, and 0 bases had no gene match. Germline V gene sequence: CDR1 MNHEY, CDR2 SMNVEV (reference sequence). The CDR3 region has the DNA TGTGCCAGCAGTGGACTAGCGGCCTACGAGCAGTACTTC. Translating it yields CASSGLAAYEQYF.

This sequence joins TRBV3-1 and TRBJ2-3, with 10 bases that match TRBD2. This CDR3 has 19 residues. V lost 6 bases, J lost 0 bases, and 15 bases stayed unmatched. From germline, CDR1 is LGHDT and CDR2 YNNKEL (reference sequence). As DNA, the CDR3 is TGTGCCAGCAGTTTCCTACGAAAGGGAGCGGGAGGGAGCACAGATACGCAGTATTTT. It specifies CASSFLRKGAGGSTDTQYF.